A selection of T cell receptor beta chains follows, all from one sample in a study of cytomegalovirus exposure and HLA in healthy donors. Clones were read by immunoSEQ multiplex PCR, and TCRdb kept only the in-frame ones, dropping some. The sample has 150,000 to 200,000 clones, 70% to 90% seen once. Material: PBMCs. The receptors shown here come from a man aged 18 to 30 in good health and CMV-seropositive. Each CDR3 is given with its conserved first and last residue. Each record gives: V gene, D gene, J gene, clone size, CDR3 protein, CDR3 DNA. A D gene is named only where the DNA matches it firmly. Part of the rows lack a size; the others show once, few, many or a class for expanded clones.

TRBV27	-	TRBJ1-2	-	CASSPTGGYYGYTF	TGTGCCAGCAGTCCAACCGGGGGGTACTATGGCTACACCTTC
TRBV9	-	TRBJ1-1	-	CASSEGGDTEAFF	TGTGCCAGCAGTGAAGGAGGGGACACTGAAGCTTTCTTT
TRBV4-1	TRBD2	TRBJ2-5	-	CASSQDRTSGQETQYF	TGCGCCAGCAGCCAAGATCGGACTAGCGGACAAGAGACCCAGTACTTC
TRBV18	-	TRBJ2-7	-	CASSPGGPYEQYF	TGTGCCAGCTCACCGGGGGGTCCCTACGAGCAGTACTTC
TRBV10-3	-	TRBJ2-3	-	CAISSGGTSTDTQYF	TGTGCCATCAGTTCCGGAGGAACTAGCACAGATACGCAGTATTTT
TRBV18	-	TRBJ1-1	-	CASSLDMAGTEAFF	TGTGCCAGCTCACTCGATATGGCCGGGACTGAAGCTTTCTTT
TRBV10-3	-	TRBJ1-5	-	CAISAGDNQPQHF	TGTGCCATCAGTGCAGGGGATAATCAGCCCCAGCATTTT
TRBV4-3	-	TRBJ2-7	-	CASSQDLGVDEQYF	TGCGCCAGCAGCCAAGACCTAGGGGTGGACGAGCAGTACTTC
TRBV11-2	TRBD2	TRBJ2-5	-	CASSLELAETQYF	TGTGCCAGCAGCTTAGAACTAGCGGAGACCCAGTACTTC
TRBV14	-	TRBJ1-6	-	CASSQGTISPLHF	TGTGCCAGCAGCCAAGGGACAATCTCACCCCTCCACTTT
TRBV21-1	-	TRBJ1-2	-	CASSSASGTAYGYTF	TGTGCCAGCAGCTCCGCCTCCGGGACAGCCTATGGCTACACCTTC
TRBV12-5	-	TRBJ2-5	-	CASGLVPPQQYF	TGTGCTAGTGGTTTGGTACCTCCCCAGCAGTACTTC
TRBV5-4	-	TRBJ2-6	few	CASSPGGEAGANVLTF	TGTGCCAGCAGCCCCGGAGGGGAGGCTGGGGCCAACGTCCTGACTTTC
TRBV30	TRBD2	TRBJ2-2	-	CAWSVRLATGELFF	TGTGCCTGGAGTGTACGACTAGCCACCGGGGAGCTGTTTTTT
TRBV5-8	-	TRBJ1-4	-	CASSLGATNEKLFF	TGTGCCAGCAGCTTGGGCGCAACTAATGAAAAACTGTTTTTT
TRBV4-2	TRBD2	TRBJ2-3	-	CASSQVTGGALDTQYF	TGTGCCAGCAGCCAAGTGACCGGGGGGGCCCTAGATACGCAGTATTTT
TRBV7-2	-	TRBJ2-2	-	CASSFRVGGVKNTGELFF	TGTGCCAGCAGCTTTAGAGTTGGCGGGGTTAAGAACACCGGGGAGCTGTTTTTT
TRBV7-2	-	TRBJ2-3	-	CASSGQSTDTQYF	TGTGCCAGCAGCGGACAGAGCACAGATACGCAGTATTTT
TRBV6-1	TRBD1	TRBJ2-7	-	CASFPGGFIYEQYF	TGTGCCAGTTTTCCAGGGGGTTTTATCTACGAGCAGTACTTC
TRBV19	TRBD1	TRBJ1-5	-	CASSIGQGVPGNQPQHF	TGTGCCAGTAGTATAGGACAGGGTGTTCCGGGCAATCAGCCCCAGCATTTT
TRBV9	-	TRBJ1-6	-	CASSTQGGNSPLHF	TGTGCCAGCAGCACCCAGGGTGGTAATTCACCCCTCCACTTT
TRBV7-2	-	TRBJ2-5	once	CASSPQVRTEETQYF	TGTGCCAGCAGCCCGCAGGTGCGGACAGAAGAGACCCAGTACTTC
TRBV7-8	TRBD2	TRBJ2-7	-	CASSLLAGDLYEQYF	TGTGCCAGCAGCTTGCTAGCGGGGGACCTCTACGAGCAGTACTTC
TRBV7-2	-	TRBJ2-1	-	CASSLVLRLAYNEQFF	TGTGCCAGCAGCTTAGTACTCCGACTAGCCTACAATGAGCAGTTCTTC
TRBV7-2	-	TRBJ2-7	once	CASSLRGGAIYEQYF	TGTGCCAGCAGCTTAAGAGGGGGGGCCATCTACGAGCAGTACTTC
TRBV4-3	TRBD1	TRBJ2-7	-	CASSQTLGQGLYEQYF	TGCGCCAGCAGCCAAACCCTAGGACAGGGTCTCTACGAGCAGTACTTC
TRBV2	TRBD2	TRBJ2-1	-	CASKAGHNNEQFF	TGTGCCAGCAAAGCGGGGCACAACAATGAGCAGTTCTTC
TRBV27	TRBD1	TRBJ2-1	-	CASSIRTGGNEQFF	TGTGCCAGCAGTATCCGGACAGGGGGCAATGAGCAGTTCTTC
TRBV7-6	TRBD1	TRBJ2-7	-	CASSQDRGPYEQYF	TGTGCCAGCAGCCAGGACAGGGGACCATACGAGCAGTACTTC
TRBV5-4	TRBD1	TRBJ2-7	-	CASSLAGTGSYEQYF	TGTGCCAGCAGCTTGGCGGGGACAGGGTCCTACGAGCAGTACTTC
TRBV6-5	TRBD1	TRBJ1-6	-	CASSYSQGAYSPLHF	TGTGCCAGCAGTTACTCGCAGGGGGCTTATTCACCCCTCCACTTT
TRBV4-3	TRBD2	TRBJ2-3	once	CASSPGTSGGVTDTQYF	TGCGCCAGCAGCCCCGGGACTAGCGGGGGGGTCACAGATACGCAGTATTTT
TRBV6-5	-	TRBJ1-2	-	CASSPGSGGYGYTF	TGTGCCAGCAGCCCGGGGTCTGGAGGCTATGGCTACACCTTC
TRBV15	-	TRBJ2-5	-	CATSRVGLEETQYF	TGTGCCACCAGCCGCGTTGGACTGGAAGAGACCCAGTACTTC
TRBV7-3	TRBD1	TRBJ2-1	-	CASSEGQLDEQFF	TGTGCCAGCAGCGAGGGACAGTTGGATGAGCAGTTCTTC
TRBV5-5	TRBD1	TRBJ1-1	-	CASSLARTGAMNTEAFF	TGTGCCAGCAGTTTGGCCCGGACAGGGGCGATGAACACTGAAGCTTTCTTT
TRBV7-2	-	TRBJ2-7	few	CASSFLTGQSYEQYF	TGTGCCAGCAGCTTCCTAACTGGACAGTCCTACGAGCAGTACTTC
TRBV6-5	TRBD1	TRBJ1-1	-	CASSYGQGTSAEAFF	TGTGCCAGCAGTTACGGACAGGGGACAAGCGCTGAAGCTTTCTTT
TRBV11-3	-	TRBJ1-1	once	CASSDTMNTEAFF	TGTGCCAGCTCGGACACCATGAACACTGAAGCTTTCTTT
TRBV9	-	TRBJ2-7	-	CASGRDWISYEQYF	TGTGCCAGCGGTAGGGACTGGATCTCCTACGAGCAGTACTTC
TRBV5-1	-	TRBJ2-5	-	CASSLGGGAQETQYF	TGCGCCAGCAGCTTGGGAGGGGGGGCCCAAGAGACCCAGTACTTC
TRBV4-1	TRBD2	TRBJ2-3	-	CASRPSRLAGITDTQYF	TGCGCCAGCAGGCCAAGTCGACTAGCGGGGATTACAGATACGCAGTATTTT
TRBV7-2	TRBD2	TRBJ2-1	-	CASSLIAGSSYNEQFF	TGTGCCAGCAGCTTAATAGCGGGGAGCTCCTACAATGAGCAGTTCTTC